This is a list of T cell receptor beta chains from one sample in a study of cytomegalovirus exposure and HLA in healthy donors. The table came from immunoSEQ multiplex PCR; TCRdb's copy has only in-frame clones and leaves some out. The table shows some 100,000 clones, with under 80% occurring only once. Sample: PBMCs. The receptor set was obtained from a woman aged 45-65 years in good health and CMV-seropositive. The CDR3 runs from the conserved cysteine through the conserved F or W. D genes are given only for firm matches. Clone size appears in some rows only: once, few, many, or a class for an expanded clone.

v_call	clone_size	d_call	j_call	cdr3_aa	cdr3_nt
TRBV1	.	.	TRBJ2-3	CTSSLGLLGDTQYF	TGCACCAGCAGCCTCGGACTCCTAGGGGATACGCAGTATTTT
TRBV11-3	.	.	TRBJ2-3	CASSLGSTTDTQYF	TGTGCCAGCAGCCTGGGCTCGACCACAGATACGCAGTATTTT
TRBV5-1	.	TRBD2	TRBJ2-4	CASSPGAAGGPAKNIQYF	TGCGCCAGCAGCCCGGGGGCGGCGGGAGGGCCGGCCAAAAACATTCAGTACTTC
TRBV29-1	.	.	TRBJ2-3	CSVGRGISSDTQYF	TGCAGCGTTGGCCGGGGGATAAGTTCAGATACGCAGTATTTT
TRBV21-1	.	.	TRBJ2-3	CASSTSPTRTQYF	TGTGCCAGCAGCACAAGTCCCACTCGTACGCAGTATTTT
TRBV9	.	.	TRBJ2-6	CASTSLVGPGANGLTF	TGTGCCAGCACCTCCCTCGTAGGGCCTGGGGCCAACGGCCTGACTTTC
TRBV19	.	TRBD1	TRBJ2-3	CASSSGIMGQGTDTQYF	TGTGCCAGTAGTAGTGGTATTATGGGACAGGGCACAGATACGCAGTATTTT
TRBV9	.	.	TRBJ2-5	CASSVGAGADHWTQYF	TGTGCCAGCAGCGTAGGGGCAGGGGCAGACCACTGGACCCAGTACTTC
TRBV4-2	few	TRBD2	TRBJ2-7	CASSQGLAGGYEQYF	TGTGCCAGCAGCCAAGGACTAGCGGGAGGCTACGAGCAGTACTTC
TRBV5-1	few	.	TRBJ2-1	CASSLVSPVEDEQFF	TGCGCCAGCAGCTTGGTGTCCCCTGTAGAGGATGAGCAGTTCTTC
TRBV27	.	TRBD2	TRBJ2-5	CASSLAGGETQYF	TGTGCCAGCAGCCTAGCGGGAGGAGAGACCCAGTACTTC
TRBV2	few	.	TRBJ2-2	CASREAAGELFF	TGTGCCAGCAGGGAGGCCGCCGGGGAGCTGTTTTTT
TRBV4-3	few	.	TRBJ1-4	CASSPDSRNEKLFF	TGCGCCAGCAGCCCGGACAGCCGTAATGAAAAACTGTTTTTT
TRBV9	.	.	TRBJ2-2	CASSSWGDGSTGELFF	TGTGCCAGCAGCTCGTGGGGGGATGGGAGCACCGGGGAGCTGTTTTTT
TRBV6-5	.	TRBD1	TRBJ2-7	CASSTTGTGFHEQYF	TGTGCCAGCAGTACCACCGGGACAGGGTTCCACGAGCAGTACTTC
TRBV4-3	few	TRBD2	TRBJ2-3	CASSLERGGTDTQYF	TGCGCCAGCAGCCTGGAGCGGGGGGGCACAGATACGCAGTATTTT
TRBV5-1	few	.	TRBJ2-7	CASSLAGQGLYEQYF	TGCGCCAGCAGCTTGGCCGGGCAGGGGCTCTACGAGCAGTACTTC
TRBV2	.	TRBD1	TRBJ2-7	CASRDGTAANF	TGTGCCAGCAGGGATGGGACAGCAGCGAACTTC
TRBV7-3	.	.	TRBJ2-1	CASSLEGAYNEQFF	TGTGCCAGCAGCTTAGAAGGGGCCTACAATGAGCAGTTCTTC
TRBV4-1	.	TRBD2	TRBJ2-5	CASSPLPLSGGARETQYF	TGCGCCAGCAGCCCCCTCCCTCTTAGCGGGGGGGCCAGAGAGACCCAGTACTTC
TRBV5-4	once	TRBD1	TRBJ2-4	CASSSGQGLGKNSQYF	TGTGCCAGCAGCTCCGGACAGGGTCTAGGCAAAAACAGTCAGTACTTC
TRBV9	.	.	TRBJ2-7	CASSPVGGLQGEQYF	TGTGCCAGCTCCCCCGTGGGGGGTCTTCAAGGGGAGCAGTACTTC
TRBV15	.	.	TRBJ2-3	CATSSRQGSTDTQYF	TGTGCCACCAGCAGTCGCCAGGGGAGCACAGATACGCAGTATTTT
TRBV9	few	TRBD1	TRBJ1-4	CASSVVGGAHEKLFF	TGTGCCAGCAGCGTAGTAGGGGGCGCCCATGAAAAACTGTTTTTT
TRBV9	.	.	TRBJ1-2	CASSLRIGAEGYTF	TGTGCCAGCAGCCTCCGAATAGGGGCGGAGGGCTACACCTTC
TRBV7-2	.	.	TRBJ2-5	CASSSAETQYF	TGTGCCAGCAGCAGCGCGGAGACCCAGTACTTC
TRBV15	.	.	TRBJ1-2	CATSTLNYGYTF	TGTGCCACCAGCACTTTAAACTATGGCTACACCTTC
TRBV6-6	.	TRBD1	TRBJ2-7	CASSPRGQVSYEQYF	TGTGCCAGCAGTCCAAGGGGACAGGTCTCCTACGAGCAGTACTTC
TRBV5-1	.	.	TRBJ2-5	CASSLALRGDETQYF	TGCGCCAGCAGCTTGGCCCTCAGGGGAGATGAGACCCAGTACTTC
TRBV2	.	TRBD1	TRBJ1-3	CASSQGESGNTIYF	TGTGCCAGCAGCCAGGGGGAATCTGGAAACACCATATATTTT
TRBV4-1	.	.	TRBJ1-2	CASSQDRTVYGYTF	TGCGCCAGCAGCCAAGACAGGACAGTCTATGGCTACACCTTC
TRBV6-1	once	TRBD1	TRBJ2-1	CASSEGTGVYNEQFF	TGTGCCAGCAGCGAAGGGACAGGGGTTTACAATGAGCAGTTCTTC
TRBV6-6	.	TRBD1	TRBJ1-2	CASSLTGYGYTF	TGTGCCAGCAGCCTGACAGGGTATGGCTACACCTTC
TRBV27	once	TRBD2	TRBJ2-1	CASSPGGSSYNEQFF	TGTGCCAGCAGTCCGGGGGGAAGCTCCTACAATGAGCAGTTCTTC
TRBV5-6	.	TRBD2	TRBJ2-3	CASSFSKGRGGGTDTQYF	TGTGCCAGCAGCTTTAGTAAGGGGCGGGGGGGCGGTACAGATACGCAGTATTTT
TRBV2	.	.	TRBJ1-3	CASSDPLSGNTIYF	TGTGCCAGCAGTGACCCCTTATCTGGAAACACCATATATTTT
TRBV9	.	TRBD1	TRBJ2-1	CASSARDRPYNEQFF	TGTGCCAGCAGCGCCCGGGACAGGCCCTACAATGAGCAGTTCTTC
TRBV7-9	.	.	TRBJ2-5	CSSSRGETQYF	TGTTCCAGCAGTCGGGGGGAGACCCAGTACTTC
TRBV14	.	.	TRBJ1-3	CASSQASTASGNTIYF	TGTGCCAGCAGCCAAGCTTCGACAGCTTCTGGAAACACCATATATTTT
TRBV2	.	.	TRBJ2-2	CASSDDRGTGELFF	TGTGCCAGCAGTGATGATAGGGGGACCGGGGAGCTGTTTTTT
TRBV5-5	few	.	TRBJ1-2	CASSLTGKDYGYTF	TGTGCCAGCAGCTTGACAGGGAAGGACTATGGCTACACCTTC
TRBV4-3	few	TRBD2	TRBJ2-7	CASSRGSGGTYEQYF	TGCGCCAGCAGCCGGGGAAGCGGGGGTACCTACGAGCAGTACTTC
TRBV5-1	.	.	TRBJ1-1	CASSSRVGDTEAFF	TGCGCCAGCAGCTCCAGGGTTGGTGACACTGAAGCTTTCTTT
TRBV19	.	TRBD2	TRBJ2-5	CASSMGGYQETQYF	TGTGCCAGTAGTATGGGAGGGTACCAAGAGACCCAGTACTTC
TRBV5-1	.	TRBD1	TRBJ1-2	CASSLAGTDYGYTF	TGCGCCAGCAGCTTGGCCGGGACAGACTATGGCTACACCTTC
TRBV7-9	.	TRBD1	TRBJ1-2	CASSSPPGQGRYGYTF	TGTGCCAGCAGCTCCCCCCCGGGACAGGGACGATATGGCTACACCTTC
TRBV7-2	.	.	TRBJ2-7	CASSLRDIGSSEQYF	TGTGCCAGCAGCCTCCGGGACATCGGTAGTTCGGAGCAGTACTTC
TRBV7-9	.	.	TRBJ1-1	CAGSAAIGAFF	TGTGCCGGTTCAGCGGCAATCGGAGCTTTCTTT